The rows below give T cell receptor beta chains drawn from one sample of a study of shared clonotypes between healthy human individuals. Sequenced by immunoSEQ multiplex PCR; TCRdb stores in-frame clones only, minus some. The sample consists of around 440,000 clones, more than 70% of them appearing once. Sequencing was carried out using PBMCs. Receptors originate from a woman aged 40-49 years in good health. Some clones in this sample may be carry-over from other donors' samples. Each CDR3 is given with its conserved first and last residue. D genes are given only for firm matches. For some rows the clone size is stated as once, few or many, or as a class when expanded; others skip it.

abundance | j_gene | d_gene | v_gene | CDR3nt | CDR3aa
. | TRBJ1-1 | . | TRBV21-1 | TGTGCCAGCAGCACTGGGGGGCTTATGAACACTGAAGCTTTCTTT | CASSTGGLMNTEAFF
. | TRBJ1-3 | . | TRBV7-2 | TGTGCCAGCAGCCCACATGGACCAGGAGGGGGAAACACCATATATTTT | CASSPHGPGGGNTIYF
. | TRBJ1-6 | . | TRBV28 | TGTGCCAGCAGTTATACGGGGAGTGCGGATTCGCCCCTCCACTTT | CASSYTGSADSPLHF
. | TRBJ2-3 | TRBD2 | TRBV28 | TGTGCCAGCAGTCCGAGACTAGCGGGACACACAGATACGCAGTATTTT | CASSPRLAGHTDTQYF
. | TRBJ2-7 | TRBD1 | TRBV6-5 | TGTGCCAGCAGCCGGGACAGCGCGACCTACGAGCAGTACTTC | CASSRDSATYEQYF
. | TRBJ2-2 | . | TRBV6-1 | TGTGCCAGCAGTGTCCCCTCCTACACCGGGGAGCTGTTTTTT | CASSVPSYTGELFF
. | TRBJ1-2 | . | TRBV28 | TGTGCCAGCTACAGGGTAGATGGCTACACCTTC | CASYRVDGYTF
. | TRBJ2-1 | TRBD2 | TRBV7-9 | TGTGCCAGCAGCCCCGGGACTAGCGGGACCTACAATGAGCAGTTCTTC | CASSPGTSGTYNEQFF
many | TRBJ1-5 | TRBD1 | TRBV28 | TGTGCCAGCGGTTCACAGGGGCACAATCAGCCCCAGCATTTT | CASGSQGHNQPQHF
. | TRBJ1-2 | TRBD1 | TRBV2 | TGTGCCAGCAGTGAAAACAGGGGCTATGGCTACACCTTC | CASSENRGYGYTF
. | TRBJ1-2 | . | TRBV29-1 | TGCAGCGTTGAAGTGGTAGCCAACTATGGCTACACCTTC | CSVEVVANYGYTF
. | TRBJ1-1 | . | TRBV28 | TGTGCCAGCTCCCGGACGGATATATGGACTGAAGCTTTCTTT | CASSRTDIWTEAFF
. | TRBJ2-2 | TRBD1 | TRBV19 | TGTGCCAGTAGTATAGATAGGGGACAGGTTTACACCGGGGAGCTGTTTTTT | CASSIDRGQVYTGELFF
. | TRBJ2-3 | TRBD2 | TRBV5-1 | TGCGCCAGCGGGAGGGCCACAGATACGCAGTATTTT | CASGRATDTQYF
. | TRBJ2-3 | TRBD1 | TRBV6-4 | TGTGCCAGCAGTGACTCACAGGGGGCAGATACGCAGTATTTT | CASSDSQGADTQYF
. | TRBJ1-4 | . | TRBV14 | TGTGCCAGCAGCCGCCCCCCCGGGACTCGGGAGGGAAAACTGTTTTTT | CASSRPPGTREGKLFF
. | TRBJ2-2 | . | TRBV5-1 | TGCGCCAGCAGGGTTCAGAACACCGGGGAGCTGTTTTTT | CASRVQNTGELFF
few | TRBJ2-7 | . | TRBV29-1 | TGCAGCGTTGAAGTAGGGGGGGCGCAGTACTTC | CSVEVGGAQYF
. | TRBJ2-1 | . | TRBV7-2 | TGTGCCAGCAGCTCCCCACACAATGAGCAGTTCTTC | CASSSPHNEQFF
. | TRBJ2-2 | . | TRBV4-3 | TGCGCCAGCAGCAGGGAGCCGAACACCGGGGAGCTGTTTTTT | CASSREPNTGELFF
. | TRBJ2-3 | TRBD2 | TRBV4-3 | TGCGCCAGCAGCGTCCTTCTAGCGGGAGGGGAAGATACGCAGTATTTT | CASSVLLAGGEDTQYF
once | TRBJ2-7 | . | TRBV10-3 | TGTGCCATCGGGGAGCGGGTGGTGGCCTACGAGCAGTACTTC | CAIGERVVAYEQYF
. | TRBJ1-1 | TRBD1 | TRBV28 | TGTGCCAGCACACCAGGGGGTGTCACTGAAGCTTTCTTT | CASTPGGVTEAFF